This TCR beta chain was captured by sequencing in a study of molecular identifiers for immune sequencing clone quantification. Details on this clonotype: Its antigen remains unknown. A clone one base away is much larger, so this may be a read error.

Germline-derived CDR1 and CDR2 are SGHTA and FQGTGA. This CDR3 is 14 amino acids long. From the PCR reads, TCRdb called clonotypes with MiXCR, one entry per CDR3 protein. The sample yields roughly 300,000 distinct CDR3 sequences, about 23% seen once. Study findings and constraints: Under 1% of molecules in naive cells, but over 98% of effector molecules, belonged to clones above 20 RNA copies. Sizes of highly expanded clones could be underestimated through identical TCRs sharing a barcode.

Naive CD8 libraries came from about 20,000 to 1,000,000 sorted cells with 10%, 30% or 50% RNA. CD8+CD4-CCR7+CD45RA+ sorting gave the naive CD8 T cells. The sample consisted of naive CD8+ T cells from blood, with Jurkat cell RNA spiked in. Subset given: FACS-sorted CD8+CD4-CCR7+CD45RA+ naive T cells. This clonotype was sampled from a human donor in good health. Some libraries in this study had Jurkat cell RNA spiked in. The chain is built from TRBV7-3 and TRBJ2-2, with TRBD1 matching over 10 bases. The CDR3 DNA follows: TGTGCCAGCAGCTCGGGACAGGGGACCGGGGAGCTGGTTTTT. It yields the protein CASSSGQGTGELVF.